This T cell receptor beta chain derives from a study of cytomegalovirus exposure and HLA in healthy donors. Whole-study results and caveats: There were approximately 150 TCR beta chains listed as cytomegalovirus-associated.

On this clone: What it recognizes is unknown.

PCR employed 60 Vbeta and 13 Jbeta primers. The protocol was immunoSEQ multiplex PCR, while the TCRdb copy is restricted to in-frame clones and leaves out a portion. The sample has 110,000 or so clones, 74% seen once. V dropped 4 bases and J dropped 4 bases, with 11 bases sitting between them. Per the germline V gene, CDR1 is LNHDA and CDR2 is SQIVND (reference sequence). This CDR3 has 13 residues. This TCR was sampled from a woman aged 45-60 years in good health and CMV-seropositive. Material: PBMCs. The V call is TRBV19, the J call TRBJ2-7; D gene unclear. This CDR3 is CASSRSQDYEQYF. CDR3 bases: TGTGCCAGTAGTAGGTCTCAGGATTACGAGCAGTACTTC.